This TCR beta chain emerged from a study of blood T cell repertoires in COVID-19. The wider study: Acute and convalescent COVID-19 samples came from the United States, Italy and Spain. The cDNA or gDNA used as material had been derived from T cells, B-cell-depleted T cells, or PBMCs.

The CDR3 has 13 amino acids. CDR1 is MDHEN and CDR2 is SYDVKM in the germline V gene. Trimming removed 6 bases from V and 11 bases from J, with 19 bases in between. A Seattle source enrolled patients during active infection and followed them longitudinally. The assay was immunoSEQ multiplex PCR, and TCRdb's table has in-frame clones only and misses some. The table shows about 170,000 clones, with about 85% occurring only once. This clonotype originated in a woman in her 70s with COVID-19, enrolled during active disease. The chain joins TRBV28 to TRBJ1-2, with D maybe TRBD1 (6 bases). Sequencing used peripheral blood. CDR3 bases: TGTGCCAGCAGCCGAGGGGGAGCCTCGGGGTACACCTTC. Its protein is CASSRGGASGYTF.